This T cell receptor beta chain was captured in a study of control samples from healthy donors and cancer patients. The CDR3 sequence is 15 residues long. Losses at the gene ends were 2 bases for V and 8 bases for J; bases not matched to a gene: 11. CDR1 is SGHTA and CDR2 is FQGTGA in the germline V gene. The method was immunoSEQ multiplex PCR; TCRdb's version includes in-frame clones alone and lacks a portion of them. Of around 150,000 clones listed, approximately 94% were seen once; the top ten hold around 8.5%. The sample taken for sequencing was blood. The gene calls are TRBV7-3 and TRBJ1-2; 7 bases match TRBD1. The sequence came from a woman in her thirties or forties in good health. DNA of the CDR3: TGTGCCAGCAGCTTACCGGTTGGGCAGGGGGAGGGCTACACCTTC. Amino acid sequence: CASSLPVGQGEGYTF.